The 10 T cell receptor beta chains listed next were all sequenced from one sample in a study of T-cell reconstitution after alpha-beta-depleted transplantation in children. TCRbeta library preparation incorporated unique molecular identifiers. In TCRdb, the PCR reads were re-called with MiXCR into one record per CDR3 protein. The sample holds 900,000 or so distinct CDR3 sequences, around 17% seen once. The starting material was PBMCs, mostly from graft donor cells, obtained 360 days after TCRalphabeta/CD19-depleted stem cell transplant. These receptors originate from a male patient younger than 18 who had a stem cell transplant for acute lymphoblastic leukemia, so the T cells may come from the graft donor.

The chain is built from TRBV11-2 and TRBJ2-1; 7 nucleotides agree with TRBD2. The trim removed 3 bases at V and 0 bases at J, leaving 20 bases unmatched. This CDR3 contains 21 residues. The germline gives CDR1 SGHAT, CDR2 FQNNGV. This CDR3 reads CASSFFTGRSYYLISYNEQFF. As DNA, the CDR3 is TGTGCCAGCAGCTTCTTCACCGGGAGGTCTTATTACCTCATCTCCTACAATGAGCAGTTCTTC.

As concerns this clonotype: At one end, the junction sequence differs from germline, possibly due to a read error. This rearrangement joins TRBV24-1 to TRBJ2-3, with 7 bases aligning to TRBD1. Germline V gene sequence: CDR1 KGHDR, CDR2 SFDVKD. There are 18 residues in the CDR3. Written as DNA, the CDR3 is TGTGCCACAAGTGATTTCCCCTCGACAGGGCAGATCACAGATACGCAGTATTTT. Protein: CATSDFPSTGQITDTQYF.

V gene TRBV27 combines with J gene TRBJ2-5, with 9 bases fitting TRBD1. The CDR3 sequence is 14 residues long. CDR1 and CDR2 from the germline V gene are MNHEY and SMNVEV (reference sequence). V lost 3 bases and J lost 5; bases outside the gene matches: 4. CDR3 loop: CASSFGGTGETQYF. The CDR3 DNA sequence: TGTGCCAGCAGTTTTGGAGGGACAGGGGAGACCCAGTACTTC.

The chain is built from TRBV4-1 and TRBJ2-1, with D hard to call. Trimming stripped 4 bases from V and 7 bases from J, with 14 bases between. From germline, CDR1 is MGHRA and CDR2 YSYEKL. CDR3 length: 14 residues. CDR3 sequence (DNA): TGCGCCAGCAGCCCCTATGAAGACCCAAATGAGCAGTTCTTC. Translation gives CASSPYEDPNEQFF.

In its sample, this clonotype was seen a few times. The CDR3 sequence is CASSQLGGRVGGLYNEQFF. CDR3 nucleotide sequence: TGCGCCAGCAGCCAGCTAGGCGGGAGAGTGGGGGGGCTTTACAATGAGCAGTTCTTC. The chain links TRBV4-1 to TRBJ2-1, with D possibly being TRBD2 (7 bases). CDR1 and CDR2 from the germline V gene are MGHRA and YSYEKL. Trimming removed 3 bases at V and 4 bases at J, with 25 bases between. This CDR3 spans 19 amino acids.

The V and J genes are TRBV20-1 and TRBJ2-1; 16 bases match TRBD2. J lost 2 bases, V lost 1 base, and 5 bases had no gene match. This CDR3 spans 18 amino acids. CDR1 and CDR2 from the germline V gene are DFQATT and SNEGSKA (reference sequence). The CDR3 region is CSARAMGLAGGPYNEQFF. The CDR3 bases are TGCAGTGCTAGAGCCATGGGACTAGCGGGAGGGCCCTACAATGAGCAGTTCTTC.

As for this clonotype: A junction end diverges from the germline sequence, so it may reflect a read error. The rearrangement uses TRBV28 and TRBJ2-2; possibly TRBD2 for D (6 bases). Germline V gives CDR1 MDHEN, CDR2 SYDVKM. The CDR3 runs to 11 residues. DNA for the CDR3: TGCGGGACTTTGAACACCGGGGAGCTGTTTTTT. It codes for CGTLNTGELFF.

This clonotype was detected ten times or more. J is TRBJ2-5 and V is TRBV29-1; D may be TRBD2 (5 bases). CDR1 and CDR2 (germline): SQVTM, ANQGSEA. The CDR3 runs 14 residues. V lost 0 bases to trimming and J lost 5 bases, with 13 bases between them. CDR3 sequence (DNA): TGCAGCGTTGAAGAGGCCCCGGACTGGGAGACCCAGTACTTC. Protein product: CSVEEAPDWETQYF.

This clonotype has at least ten counts. The gene calls are TRBV6-5 and TRBJ2-1; no clear D gene. This CDR3 region has 12 residues. V lost 10 bases and J 7 bases, leaving 14 bases between the germline ends. Germline CDR1 is MNHEY and CDR2 is SVGAGI. The CDR3 region has the DNA TGTGCCACCCTCGGACGACCGAATGAGCAGTTCTTC. Amino acids: CATLGRPNEQFF.

This chain joins TRBV29-1 and TRBJ2-1, with TRBD2 identical over 15 bases. V was clipped by 4 bases and J by 6 bases; unmatched bases: 10. The germline V gene encodes CDR1 SQVTM and CDR2 ANQGSEA. This CDR3 contains 17 residues. CDR3 nucleotide sequence: TGCAGCGTTGGGTTGGGACTAGCGGGAGGTTACTCCAATGAGCAGTTCTTC. This translates into CSVGLGLAGGYSNEQFF.